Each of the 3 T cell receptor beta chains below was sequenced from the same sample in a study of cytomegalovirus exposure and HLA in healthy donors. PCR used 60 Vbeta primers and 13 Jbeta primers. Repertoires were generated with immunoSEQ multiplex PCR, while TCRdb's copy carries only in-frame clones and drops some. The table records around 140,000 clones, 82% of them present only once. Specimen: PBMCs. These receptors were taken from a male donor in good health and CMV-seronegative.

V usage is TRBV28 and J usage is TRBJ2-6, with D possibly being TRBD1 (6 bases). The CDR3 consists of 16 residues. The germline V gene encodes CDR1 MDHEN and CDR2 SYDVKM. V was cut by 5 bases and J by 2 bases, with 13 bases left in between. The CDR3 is CASSRPPGAGANVLTF. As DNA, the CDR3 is TGTGCCAGCAGTCGGCCACCAGGGGCTGGGGCCAACGTCCTGACTTTC.

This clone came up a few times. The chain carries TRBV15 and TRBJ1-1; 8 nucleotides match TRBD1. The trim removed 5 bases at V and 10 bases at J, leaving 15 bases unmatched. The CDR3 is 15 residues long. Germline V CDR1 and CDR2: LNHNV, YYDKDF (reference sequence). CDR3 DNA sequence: TGTGCCACCAGCGGACCCGACAGGGGAGTTGGTGGAGCTTTCTTT. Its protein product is CATSGPDRGVGGAFF. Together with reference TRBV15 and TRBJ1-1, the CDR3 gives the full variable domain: DAMVIQNPRYQVTQFGKPVTLSCSQTLNHNVMYWYQQKSSQAPKLLFHYYDKDFNNEADTPDNFQSRRPNTSFCFLDIRSPGLGDTAMYLCATSGPDRGVGGAFFGQGTRLTVV.

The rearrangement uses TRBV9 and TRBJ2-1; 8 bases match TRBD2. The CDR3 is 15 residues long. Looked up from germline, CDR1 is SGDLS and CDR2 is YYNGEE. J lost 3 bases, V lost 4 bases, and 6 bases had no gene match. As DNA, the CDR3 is TGTGCCAGCAGCCCAGAGGGACTAGTCTACAATGAGCAGTTCTTC. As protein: CASSPEGLVYNEQFF. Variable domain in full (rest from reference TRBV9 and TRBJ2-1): DSGVTQTPKHLITATGQRVTLRCSPRSGDLSVYWYQQSLDQGLQFLIQYYNGEERAKGNILERFSAQQFPDLHSELNLSSLELGDSALYFCASSPEGLVYNEQFFGPGTRLTVL.